This T cell receptor (beta chain) was captured by sequencing in a study of shared clonotypes between healthy human individuals. CDR3 length equals 13 residues. Germline values: CDR1 MGHRA, CDR2 YSYEKL. V gave up 8 bases and J gave up 4 bases; unmatched junction bases: 7. A split of CD4+ cells into CD45RA+ naive and CD45RA-negative memory subsets was performed. The method was immunoSEQ multiplex PCR; TCRdb's version includes in-frame clones alone and lacks a portion of them. The sample carries some 2.1 million clones, around 95% recorded once. The receptor was isolated from a man between 18 and 29 years old in good health. The J gene is TRBJ2-5, the V gene TRBV4-1; 7 nucleotides align to TRBD2. Sequencing used naive CD4+ T cells sorted from blood. The subset denotes: CD45RA+ positively selected. The CDR3 reads CASGLAVGETQYF. The CDR3 DNA sequence: TGCGCCAGCGGGCTAGCGGTGGGAGAGACCCAGTACTTC.